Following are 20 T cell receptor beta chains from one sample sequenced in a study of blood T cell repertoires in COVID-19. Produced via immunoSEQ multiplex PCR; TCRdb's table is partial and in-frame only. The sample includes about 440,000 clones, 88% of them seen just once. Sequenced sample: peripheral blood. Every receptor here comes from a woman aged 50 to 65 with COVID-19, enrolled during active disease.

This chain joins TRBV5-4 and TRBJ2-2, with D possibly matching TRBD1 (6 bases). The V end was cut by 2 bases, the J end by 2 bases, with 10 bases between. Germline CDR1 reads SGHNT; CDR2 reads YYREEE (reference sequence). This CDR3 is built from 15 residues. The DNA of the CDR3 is TGTGCCAGCAGCTTAGAACAGGGCAACACCGGGGAGCTGTTTTTT. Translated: CASSLEQGNTGELFF.

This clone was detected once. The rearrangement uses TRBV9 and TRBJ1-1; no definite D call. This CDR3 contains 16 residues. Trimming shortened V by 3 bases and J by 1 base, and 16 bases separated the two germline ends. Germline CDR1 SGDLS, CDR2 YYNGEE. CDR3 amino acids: CASSADFPASNTEAFF. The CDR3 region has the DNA TGTGCCAGCAGCGCCGACTTTCCCGCCTCGAACACTGAAGCTTTCTTT.

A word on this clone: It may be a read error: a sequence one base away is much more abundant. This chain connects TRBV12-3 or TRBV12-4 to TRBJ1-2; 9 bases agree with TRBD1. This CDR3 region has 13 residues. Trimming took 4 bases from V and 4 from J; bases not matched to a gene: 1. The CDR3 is CASSWTGVYGYTF. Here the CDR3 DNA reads TGTGCCAGCAGTTGGACAGGGGTCTATGGCTACACCTTC.

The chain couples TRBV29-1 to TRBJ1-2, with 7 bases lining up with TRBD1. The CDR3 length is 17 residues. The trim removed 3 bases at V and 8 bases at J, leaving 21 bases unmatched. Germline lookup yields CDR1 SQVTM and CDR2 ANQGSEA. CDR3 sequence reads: CSVDKGWGTDVPGGYTF. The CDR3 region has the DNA TGCAGCGTTGATAAGGGGTGGGGGACAGACGTCCCGGGAGGCTACACCTTC.

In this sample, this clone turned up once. The CDR3, as DNA: TGTGCCAGCAGTCCCAGGGATAGCAATCAGCCCCAGCATTTT. Translating it yields CASSPRDSNQPQHF. The chain has TRBV2 and TRBJ1-5, with D perhaps TRBD1 (5 bases). V was pared by 5 bases and J by 0 bases, with 8 bases between. The CDR3 consists of 14 residues. The V gene's germline CDR1 is SNHLY and CDR2 FYNNEI.

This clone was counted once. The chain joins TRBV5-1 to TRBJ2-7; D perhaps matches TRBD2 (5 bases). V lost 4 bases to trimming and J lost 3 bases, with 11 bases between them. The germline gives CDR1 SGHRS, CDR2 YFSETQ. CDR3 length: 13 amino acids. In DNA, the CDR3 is TGCGCCAGCAGCGTCGGACTGATCTACGAGCAGTACTTC. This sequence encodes CASSVGLIYEQYF.

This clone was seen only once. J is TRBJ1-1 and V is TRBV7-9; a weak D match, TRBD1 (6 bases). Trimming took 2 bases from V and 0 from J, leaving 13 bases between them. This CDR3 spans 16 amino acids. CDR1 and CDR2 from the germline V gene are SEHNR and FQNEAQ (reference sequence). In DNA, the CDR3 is TGTGCCAGCAGCTTAAGGGGCAGGGGATTGAACACTGAAGCTTTCTTT. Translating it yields CASSLRGRGLNTEAFF.

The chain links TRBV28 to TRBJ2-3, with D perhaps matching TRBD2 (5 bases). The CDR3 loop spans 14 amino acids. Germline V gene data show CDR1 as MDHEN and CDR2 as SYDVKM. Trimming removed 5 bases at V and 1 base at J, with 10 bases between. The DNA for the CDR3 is TGTGCCAGCAGTCGTAGAGGGCGCACAGATACGCAGTATTTT. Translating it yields CASSRRGRTDTQYF. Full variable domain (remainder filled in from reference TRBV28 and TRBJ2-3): DVKVTQSSRYLVKRTGEKVFLECVQDMDHENMFWYRQDPGLGLRLIYFSYDVKMKEKGDIPEGYSVSREKKERFSLILESASTNQTSMYLCASSRRGRTDTQYFGPGTRLTVL.

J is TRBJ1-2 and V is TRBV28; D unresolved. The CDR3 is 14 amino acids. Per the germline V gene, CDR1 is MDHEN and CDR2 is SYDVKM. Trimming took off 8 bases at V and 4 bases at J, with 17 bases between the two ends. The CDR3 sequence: CASGGEDPPYGYTF. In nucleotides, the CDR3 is TGTGCCAGCGGTGGGGAGGATCCTCCCTATGGCTACACCTTC.

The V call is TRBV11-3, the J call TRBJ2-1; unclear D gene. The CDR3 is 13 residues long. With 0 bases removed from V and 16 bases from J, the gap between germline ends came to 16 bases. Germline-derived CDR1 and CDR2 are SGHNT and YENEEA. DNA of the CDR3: TGTGCCAGCAGCTTAGAACAGAGTTCAGCAAAATTCTTC. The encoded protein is CASSLEQSSAKFF.

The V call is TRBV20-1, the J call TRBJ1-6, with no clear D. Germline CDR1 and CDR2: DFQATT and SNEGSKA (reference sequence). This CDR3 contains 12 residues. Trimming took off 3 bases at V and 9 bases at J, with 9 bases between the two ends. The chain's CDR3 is CSASDEVSPLHF. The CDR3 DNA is TGCAGTGCTAGTGACGAGGTTTCACCCCTCCACTTT.

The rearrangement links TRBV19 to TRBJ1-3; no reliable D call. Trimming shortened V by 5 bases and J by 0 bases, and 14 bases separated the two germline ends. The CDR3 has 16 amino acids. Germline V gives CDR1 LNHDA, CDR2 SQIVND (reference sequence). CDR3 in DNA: TGTGCCAGTAGTCGTTCCCCCTTGAGCTCTGGAAACACCATATATTTT. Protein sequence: CASSRSPLSSGNTIYF.

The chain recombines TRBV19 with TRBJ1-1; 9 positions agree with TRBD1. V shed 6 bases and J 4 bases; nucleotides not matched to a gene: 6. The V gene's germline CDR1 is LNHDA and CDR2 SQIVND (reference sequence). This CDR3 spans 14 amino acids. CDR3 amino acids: CASRRDRVGTEAFF. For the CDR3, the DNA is TGTGCCAGTAGAAGGGACAGGGTAGGCACTGAAGCTTTCTTT.

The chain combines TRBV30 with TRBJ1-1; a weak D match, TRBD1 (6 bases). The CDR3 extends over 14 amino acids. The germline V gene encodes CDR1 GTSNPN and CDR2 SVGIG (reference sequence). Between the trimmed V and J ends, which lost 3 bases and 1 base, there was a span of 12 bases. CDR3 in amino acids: CAWRTGGPNTEAFF. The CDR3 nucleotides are TGTGCCTGGAGGACGGGGGGCCCGAACACTGAAGCTTTCTTT.

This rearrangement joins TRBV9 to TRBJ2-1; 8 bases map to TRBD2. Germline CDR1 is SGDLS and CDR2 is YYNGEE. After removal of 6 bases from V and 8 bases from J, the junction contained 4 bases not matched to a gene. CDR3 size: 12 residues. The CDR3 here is CASNREGHEQFF. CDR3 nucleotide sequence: TGTGCCAGCAACCGGGAGGGGCATGAGCAGTTCTTC. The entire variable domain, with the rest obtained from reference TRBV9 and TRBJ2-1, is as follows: DSGVTQTPKHLITATGQRVTLRCSPRSGDLSVYWYQQSLDQGLQFLIQYYNGEERAKGNILERFSAQQFPDLHSELNLSSLELGDSALYFCASNREGHEQFFGPGTRLTVL.

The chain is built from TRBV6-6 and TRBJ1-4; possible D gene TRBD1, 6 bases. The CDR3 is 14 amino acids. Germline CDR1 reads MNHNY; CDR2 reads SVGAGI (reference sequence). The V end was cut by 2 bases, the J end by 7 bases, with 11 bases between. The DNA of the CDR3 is TGTGCCAGCAGTTACACAGGGAAGCTTGAAAAACTGTTTTTT. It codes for CASSYTGKLEKLFF.

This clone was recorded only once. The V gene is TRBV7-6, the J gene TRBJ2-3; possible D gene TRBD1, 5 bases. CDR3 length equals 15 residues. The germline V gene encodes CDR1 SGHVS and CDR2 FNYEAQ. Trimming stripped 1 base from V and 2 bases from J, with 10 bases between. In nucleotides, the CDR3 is TGTGCCAGCAGCTTAGTGTGGGGCCCCACAGATACGCAGTATTTT. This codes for CASSLVWGPTDTQYF.

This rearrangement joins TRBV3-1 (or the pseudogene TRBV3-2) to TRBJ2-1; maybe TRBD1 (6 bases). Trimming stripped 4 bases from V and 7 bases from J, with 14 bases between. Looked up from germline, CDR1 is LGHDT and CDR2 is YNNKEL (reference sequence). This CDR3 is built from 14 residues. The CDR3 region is CASSPQGFGNEQFF. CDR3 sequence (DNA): TGTGCCAGCAGCCCCCAGGGGTTTGGAAATGAGCAGTTCTTC.

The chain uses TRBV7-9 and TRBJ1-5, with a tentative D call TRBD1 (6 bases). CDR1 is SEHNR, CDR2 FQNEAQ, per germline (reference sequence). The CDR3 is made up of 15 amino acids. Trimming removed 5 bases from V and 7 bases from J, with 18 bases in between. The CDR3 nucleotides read TGTGCCAGCAGCCAGGGGAACAGGGTATGGCAGCCCCAGCATTTT. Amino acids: CASSQGNRVWQPQHF.

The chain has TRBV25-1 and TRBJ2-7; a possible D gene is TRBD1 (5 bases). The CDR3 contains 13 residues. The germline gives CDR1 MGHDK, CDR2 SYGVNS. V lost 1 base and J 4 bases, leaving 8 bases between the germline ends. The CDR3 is CASSEWAGYEQYF. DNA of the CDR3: TGTGCCAGCAGTGAATGGGCAGGGTACGAGCAGTACTTC.